Listed below are T cell receptor beta chains from one sample, sequenced in a study of blood T cell repertoires in COVID-19. Here immunoSEQ multiplex PCR was the method, and the copy in TCRdb shows in-frame clones only, minus some. This repertoire shows tens of thousands of clones, approximately 78% found once; its top ten account for about 14%. The sample comprised peripheral blood. The receptors stem from a human donor with acute or convalescent COVID-19. The donor label of this sample is uncertain. Each CDR3 is given with its conserved first and last residue. D genes are given only for firm matches. Clone size is shown for a subset of rows, as once, few, many or a class of expanded clone.

CDR3nt	CDR3aa	d_gene	abundance	j_gene	len	v_gene
TGTGCCAGCAGCGTAGATTCGGGGGGCGGTTCACCCCTCCACTTT	CASSVDSGGGSPLHF	NA	NA	TRBJ1-6	15	TRBV9
TGTGCCAGTAGCCTAACAGGTCCCCATCAGCCCCAGCATTTT	CASSLTGPHQPQHF	NA	NA	TRBJ1-5	14	TRBV19
TGTGCCAGCAGTGAAGATTGGGGGGTCGACTATGGCTACACCTTC	CASSEDWGVDYGYTF	NA	NA	TRBJ1-2	15	TRBV6-1
TGTGCCAGCTCACAACAGGGGGCGGACACTGAAGCTTTCTTT	CASSQQGADTEAFF	TRBD1	NA	TRBJ1-1	14	TRBV18
TGTGCCAGCAAACCGGGACAGGGGGACTATGGCTACACCTTC	CASKPGQGDYGYTF	TRBD1	few	TRBJ1-2	14	TRBV27
TGTGCCAGCTCACCCTTCGGTGGGGCGGGGGTCACAGATACGCAGTATTTT	CASSPFGGAGVTDTQYF	TRBD2	NA	TRBJ2-3	17	TRBV18
TGTGCCAGCAGCTTTATGGGACTAGCGGGAGGAGAGACCCAGTACTTC	CASSFMGLAGGETQYF	TRBD2	NA	TRBJ2-5	16	TRBV11-3
TGTGCCACCAATTCCATAACGACAGGATACACCGGGGAGCTGTTTTTT	CATNSITTGYTGELFF	NA	NA	TRBJ2-2	16	TRBV28
TGTGCCTGGAGACAACAGGTGAACACTGAAGCTTTCTTT	CAWRQQVNTEAFF	NA	NA	TRBJ1-1	13	TRBV30
TGTGCCAGTAGCCTCACCTCGGTTCACTATGGCTACACCTTC	CASSLTSVHYGYTF	NA	NA	TRBJ1-2	14	TRBV19
TGTGCCTGGAATCTCGTCAGGGGAAATGGCTACACCTTC	CAWNLVRGNGYTF	NA	NA	TRBJ1-2	13	TRBV30
TGTGCCACCAAGACTAGCGGGAGAAGTTTGAGCACAGATACGCAGTATTTT	CATKTSGRSLSTDTQYF	TRBD2	once	TRBJ2-3	17	TRBV15
TGTGCCAGCAGCTTAGCTCTAGGCGAGTCCTACACCTTC	CASSLALGESYTF	NA	NA	TRBJ1-2	13	TRBV11-2
TGTGCCAGCAGTCAGGACAGGGCTAACTCTGGAAACACCATATATTTT	CASSQDRANSGNTIYF	TRBD1	NA	TRBJ1-3	16	TRBV6-6
TGTGCCAGCACGGGACAGGGTAATTCACCCCTCCACTTT	CASTGQGNSPLHF	TRBD1	NA	TRBJ1-6	13	TRBV3-1/TRBV3-2
TGTGCCACCAGCAGAGATGGGGGGACGGGCAATGAGCAGTTCTTC	CATSRDGGTGNEQFF	NA	NA	TRBJ2-1	15	TRBV15
TGTGCCAGCAGTTTAACAGGACAGGGTGATAGCAATCAGCCCCAGCATTTT	CASSLTGQGDSNQPQHF	TRBD1	NA	TRBJ1-5	17	TRBV27
TGTGCCAGCAGTTTATCACGGGGGGCCGGGAATGGCTACACCTTC	CASSLSRGAGNGYTF	NA	NA	TRBJ1-2	15	TRBV27
TGCGCCAGCAGTGGATCCAGGGGGAGCAATCAGCCCCAGCATTTT	CASSGSRGSNQPQHF	TRBD1	few	TRBJ1-5	15	TRBV10-1
TGTGCCAGCAGCCAAGCCCCCCAGGGATTCACAGATACGCAGTATTTT	CASSQAPQGFTDTQYF	NA	NA	TRBJ2-3	16	TRBV4-2
TGTGCCACCAGCAGAGTTGGAGGAGATGGAAACACCATATATTTT	CATSRVGGDGNTIYF	NA	NA	TRBJ1-3	15	TRBV15
TGTGCCAGCAAAACACAGGGAGGCAATCAGCCCCAGCATTTT	CASKTQGGNQPQHF	NA	few	TRBJ1-5	14	TRBV2
TGTGCCAGCAGCTTAGCAGGGGGCGGAAACACCATATATTTT	CASSLAGGGNTIYF	TRBD1	NA	TRBJ1-3	14	TRBV7-2
TGTGCCACAACCCGGGAGTACGAGCAGTACTTC	CATTREYEQYF	NA	NA	TRBJ2-7	11	TRBV2
TGTGCCAGCCCTCCGACAGGGGGCGATCTGTACGAGCAGTACTTC	CASPPTGGDLYEQYF	TRBD1	NA	TRBJ2-7	15	TRBV28
TGTGCCATCAGTGAAGCACCCTCGGGCAATCAGCCCCAGCATTTT	CAISEAPSGNQPQHF	NA	once	TRBJ1-5	15	TRBV10-3
TGTGCCAGCAGCTTCCCACAGGGTTCGAACACTGAAGCTTTCTTT	CASSFPQGSNTEAFF	NA	NA	TRBJ1-1	15	TRBV11-3
TGTGCCAGCAGTTCACTAGCGGGAGGGAGTTACGAGCAGTACTTC	CASSSLAGGSYEQYF	TRBD2	NA	TRBJ2-7	15	TRBV6-2/TRBV6-3
TGTGCCAGTACCTCCCAGGGACAGGGGAATCAGCCCCAGCATTTT	CASTSQGQGNQPQHF	TRBD1	NA	TRBJ1-5	15	TRBV19